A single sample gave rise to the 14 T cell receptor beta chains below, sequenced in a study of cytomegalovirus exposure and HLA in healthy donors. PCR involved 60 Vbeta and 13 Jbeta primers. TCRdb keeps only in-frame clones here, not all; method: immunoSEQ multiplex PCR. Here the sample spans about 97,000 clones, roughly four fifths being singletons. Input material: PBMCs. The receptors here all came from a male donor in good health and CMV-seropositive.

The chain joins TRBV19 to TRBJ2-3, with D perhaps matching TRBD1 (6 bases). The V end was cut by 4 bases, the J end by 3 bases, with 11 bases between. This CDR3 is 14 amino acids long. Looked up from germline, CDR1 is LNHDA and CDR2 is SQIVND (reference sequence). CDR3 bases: TGTGCCAGTAGTACCCAGGGGTGGACAGATACGCAGTATTTT. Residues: CASSTQGWTDTQYF.

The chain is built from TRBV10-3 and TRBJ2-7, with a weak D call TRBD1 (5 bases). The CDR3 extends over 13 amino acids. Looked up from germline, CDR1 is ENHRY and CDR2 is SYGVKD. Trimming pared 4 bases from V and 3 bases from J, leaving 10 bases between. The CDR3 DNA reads TGTGCCATCAGTGTAGGACAAATCTACGAGCAGTACTTC. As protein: CAISVGQIYEQYF.

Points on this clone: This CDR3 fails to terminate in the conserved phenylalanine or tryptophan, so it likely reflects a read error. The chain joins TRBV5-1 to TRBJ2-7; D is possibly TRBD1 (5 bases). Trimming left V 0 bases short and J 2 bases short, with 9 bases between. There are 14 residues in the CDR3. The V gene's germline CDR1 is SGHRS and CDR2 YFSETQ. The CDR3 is CASSLVGAAYEQYS. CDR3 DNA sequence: TGCGCCAGCAGCTTGGTAGGGGCGGCCTACGAGCAGTACTCC.

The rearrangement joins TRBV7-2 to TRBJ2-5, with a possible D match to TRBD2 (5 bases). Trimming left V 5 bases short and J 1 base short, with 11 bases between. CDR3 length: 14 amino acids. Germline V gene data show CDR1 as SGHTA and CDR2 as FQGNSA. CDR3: CASSLGSVQETQYF. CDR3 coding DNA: TGTGCCAGCAGCCTCGGTAGCGTCCAAGAGACCCAGTACTTC.

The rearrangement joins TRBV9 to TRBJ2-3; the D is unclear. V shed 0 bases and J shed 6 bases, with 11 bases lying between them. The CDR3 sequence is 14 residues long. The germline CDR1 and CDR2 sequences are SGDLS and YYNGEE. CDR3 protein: CASSVDPRRDTQYF. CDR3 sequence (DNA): TGTGCCAGCAGCGTAGATCCCCGGCGGGATACGCAGTATTTT.

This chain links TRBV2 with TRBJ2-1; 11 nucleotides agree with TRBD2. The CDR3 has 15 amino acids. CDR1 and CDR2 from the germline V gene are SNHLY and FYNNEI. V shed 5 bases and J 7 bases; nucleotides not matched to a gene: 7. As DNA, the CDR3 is TGTGCCAGCAGTCCTCTAGCGGGGGGTAGGAATGAGCAGTTCTTC. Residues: CASSPLAGGRNEQFF.

The CDR3 loop is CASSRGGSSYNEQFF. In DNA form, the CDR3 reads TGTGCCAGCAGCCGGGGGGGGAGCTCCTACAATGAGCAGTTCTTC. V usage is TRBV11-1 and J usage is TRBJ2-1, with TRBD2 matching over 8 bases. This CDR3 has 15 amino acids. The trim removed 5 bases at V and 0 bases at J, leaving 3 bases unmatched. Germline CDR1 is SGHAT and CDR2 is FQDESV (reference sequence).

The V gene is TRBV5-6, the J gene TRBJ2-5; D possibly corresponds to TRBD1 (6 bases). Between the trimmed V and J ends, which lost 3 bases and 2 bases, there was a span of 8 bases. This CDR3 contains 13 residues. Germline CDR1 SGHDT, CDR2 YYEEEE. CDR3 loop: CASSSQGQETQYF. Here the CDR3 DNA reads TGTGCCAGCAGCTCACAGGGTCAAGAGACCCAGTACTTC.

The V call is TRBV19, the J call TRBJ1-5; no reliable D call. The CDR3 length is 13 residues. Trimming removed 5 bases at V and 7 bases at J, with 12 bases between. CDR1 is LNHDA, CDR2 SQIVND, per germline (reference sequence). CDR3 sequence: CASSSTRLQPQHF. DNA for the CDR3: TGTGCCAGTAGTTCTACGAGGCTACAGCCCCAGCATTTT.

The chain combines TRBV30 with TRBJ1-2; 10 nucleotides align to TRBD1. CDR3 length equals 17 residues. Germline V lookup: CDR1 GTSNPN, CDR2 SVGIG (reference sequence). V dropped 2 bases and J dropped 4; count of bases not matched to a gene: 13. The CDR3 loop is CAWSFAEFRTGGYGYTF. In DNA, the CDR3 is TGTGCCTGGAGTTTCGCCGAATTTCGGACAGGGGGCTATGGCTACACCTTC.

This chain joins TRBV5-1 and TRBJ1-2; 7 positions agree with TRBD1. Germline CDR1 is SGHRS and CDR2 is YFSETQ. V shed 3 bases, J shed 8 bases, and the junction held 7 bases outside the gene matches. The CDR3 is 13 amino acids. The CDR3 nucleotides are TGCGCCAGCAGCTCACCCGGCAGGGGGGGCTACACCTTC. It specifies CASSSPGRGGYTF.

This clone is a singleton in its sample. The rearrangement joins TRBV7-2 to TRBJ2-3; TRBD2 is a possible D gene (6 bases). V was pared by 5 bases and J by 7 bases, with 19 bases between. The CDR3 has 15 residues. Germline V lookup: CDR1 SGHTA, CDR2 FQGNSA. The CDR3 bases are TGTGCCAGCAGCCCCAATAGCGGTAGCAGGAATACGCAGTATTTT. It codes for CASSPNSGSRNTQYF. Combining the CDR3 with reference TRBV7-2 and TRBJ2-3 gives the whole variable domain GAGVSQSPSNKVTEKGKDVELRCDPISGHTALYWYRQSLGQGLEFLIYFQGNSAPDKSGLPSDRFSAERTGGSVSTLTIQRTQQEDSAVYLCASSPNSGSRNTQYFGPGTRLTVL.

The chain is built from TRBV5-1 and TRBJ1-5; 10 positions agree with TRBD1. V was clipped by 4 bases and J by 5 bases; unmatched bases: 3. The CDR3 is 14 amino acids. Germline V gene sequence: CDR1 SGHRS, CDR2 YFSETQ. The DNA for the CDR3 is TGCGCCAGCAGCCCGGGGACAGGGGATCAGCCCCAGCATTTT. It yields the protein CASSPGTGDQPQHF.

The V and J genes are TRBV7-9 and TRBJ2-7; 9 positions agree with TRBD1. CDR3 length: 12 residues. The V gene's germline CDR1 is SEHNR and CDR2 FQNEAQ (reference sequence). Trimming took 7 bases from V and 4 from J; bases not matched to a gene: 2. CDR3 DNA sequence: TGTGCCAGCAAAGGACAGGGGTACGAGCAGTACTTC. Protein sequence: CASKGQGYEQYF.